Detailed here is one TCR beta chain. The CDR3 end is not reached by the read, which stops 3 residues before it; the germline J gene fills it in. Libraries were prepared by immunoSEQ multiplex PCR; TCRdb keeps only in-frame clonotypes and omits some of them. The sample totals 45,000 to 50,000 clones. This specimen belongs to a study of T cells in women clearing cervical HPV infection. CDR3 size: 19 residues. Trimming at V came to 8 bases and at J to 2 bases, leaving 18 bases not matched to a gene. Germline lookup yields CDR1 SNHLY and CDR2 FYNNEI. The TCR originated in a woman between 18 and 75 years old with a cervical HPV16 infection that either progressed to CIN3+ or cleared (not recorded which). V and J are TRBV2 and TRBJ2-6, with 7 bases aligning to TRBD1. The sample was blood buffy coat. CDR3 sequence: CASRFLPPGQNAGANVLTF. The covered CDR3 bases are TGTGCCAGCCGGTTTCTTCCACCGGGACAGAATGCTGGGGCCAACGTC.